A single T cell receptor (beta chain) is shown here with its context. Antigen unknown. The data were taken from a study of graft-versus-host responses after intestinal transplantation. Across the whole study: Recipients received multivisceral, liver-intestinal, or isolated intestinal transplants. For around 3 years after anti-thymocyte globulin induction, all recipients took tacrolimus and steroids. Overall study results and limits: Early declines in HvG clones that occurred post-transplant were associated with peak circulating GvH clone levels.

Per the germline V gene, CDR1 is GTSNPN and CDR2 is SVGIG (reference sequence). Trimming removed 5 bases from V and 4 bases from J; junction bases left unmatched: 5. The CDR3 is made up of 14 amino acids. The table came from immunoSEQ multiplex PCR; TCRdb's copy has only in-frame clones and leaves some out. Of about 43,000 clones detected, over 85% appear once; the ten largest clones hold roughly 1.6%. This chain joins TRBV30 and TRBJ2-5; 12 bases match TRBD1. The sample in question was PBMCs, obtained 335 days after intestinal transplant. This sequence was found in a human patient who received an intestinal transplant, so some T cells may come from the graft donor. Here the CDR3 reads CAWGDRGQGETQYF. The DNA of the CDR3 is TGTGCCTGGGGGGACAGGGGGCAAGGAGAGACCCAGTACTTC.